Included here is one T cell receptor beta chain sequence, with context. This entry belongs to a study of cytomegalovirus exposure and HLA in healthy donors. Study details: Ancestry clustering placed 70% to 90% of approximately 370 genotyped donors in the Caucasian-associated cluster.

The CDR3 sequence is 14 residues long. J was trimmed by 5 bases and V by 3 bases; bases with no gene match: 4. Germline CDR1 is LNHDA and CDR2 is SQIVND (reference sequence). A multiplex PCR was run with 60 Vbeta primers and 13 Jbeta primers. Assay: immunoSEQ multiplex PCR; the TCRdb copy retains only in-frame clones and omits some. The sample yields about 77,000 clones, 60% to 85% seen once. Material: PBMCs. The V gene is TRBV19, the J gene TRBJ2-1, with 7 bases lining up with TRBD1. This sequence was found in a man in his forties or fifties in good health and CMV-seronegative. CDR3 sequence reads: CASSMGQLNNEQFF. The CDR3 nucleotides are TGTGCCAGTAGTATGGGACAGTTGAACAATGAGCAGTTCTTC. Combining the CDR3 with reference TRBV19 and TRBJ2-1 gives the whole variable domain DGGITQSPKYLFRKEGQNVTLSCEQNLNHDAMYWYRQDPGQGLRLIYYSQIVNDFQKGDIAEGYSVSREKKESFPLTVTSAQKNPTAFYLCASSMGQLNNEQFFGPGTRLTVL.